A single sample is the source of the 20 T cell receptor beta chains below, sequenced in a study of cytomegalovirus exposure and HLA in healthy donors. Vbeta (60) and Jbeta (13) primers were used in the PCR. Clones were sequenced by immunoSEQ multiplex PCR, and TCRdb holds only the in-frame ones, with some missing. The sample gives fewer than 90,000 clones, around 76% of which show up once; roughly 9.1% is in the top ten. Sample: PBMCs. These receptors all come from a man younger than 40 in good health and CMV-seropositive.

The chain uses TRBV5-1 and TRBJ2-2; TRBD2 matches 10 bases. CDR1 is SGHRS and CDR2 is YFSETQ in the germline V gene. The CDR3 consists of 15 residues. The V segment lost 3 bases and the J segment 7 bases; nucleotides outside the gene matches: 6. The CDR3 DNA reads TGCGCCAGCAGCTCCGGGACTAGCGTCGTCGGGGAGCTGTTTTTT. Protein sequence: CASSSGTSVVGELFF.

In DNA, the CDR3 is TGTGCCAGCAGCTTAAACGGAGGCGGCCGCCCCAATACTGAAGCTTTCTTT. Amino acid sequence: CASSLNGGGRPNTEAFF. The genes are TRBV7-3 and TRBJ1-1; no clear D. Germline lookup yields CDR1 SGHTA and CDR2 FQGTGA. The CDR3 extends over 17 amino acids. V was cut by 1 base and J by 5 bases, with 20 bases left in between.

This clone was counted between two and nine times. This rearrangement joins TRBV6-1 to TRBJ1-5; 9 bases fit TRBD1. Germline V gives CDR1 MNHNS, CDR2 SASEGT. The CDR3 loop spans 15 amino acids. With V trimmed by 2 bases and J by 6 bases, 5 bases remained unmatched. The CDR3 bases are TGTGCCAGCAGTGAATCCGCGACAGGGGGTCAGCCCCAGCATTTT. It specifies CASSESATGGQPQHF.

The chain uses TRBV7-6 and TRBJ1-1; TRBD1 aligns across 7 bases. CDR3 length: 15 amino acids. The V and J ends lost 2 bases and 4 bases, in that order; junction bases with no gene match: 7. In germline, CDR1 is SGHVS, CDR2 FNYEAQ. The CDR3 loop is CASSLLTGSSTEAFF. Here the CDR3 DNA reads TGTGCCAGCAGCTTATTGACAGGGTCGAGCACTGAAGCTTTCTTT.

This chain uses TRBV28 with TRBJ1-5; 10 nucleotides align to TRBD1. Germline trimming cut 2 bases from V and 2 bases from J; bases unmatched to any gene: 18. The V gene's germline CDR1 is MDHEN and CDR2 SYDVKM. The CDR3 totals 21 residues. For the CDR3, the DNA is TGTGCCAGCAGTTTAGGCTCATTGACAGGGGGCGCAGATAGGCGCAATCAGCCCCAGCATTTT. Translated, it gives CASSLGSLTGGADRRNQPQHF.

The CDR3 DNA follows: TGTGCCAGCTCACCACTCGACAGTATCTCCTACGAGCAGTACTTC. Translated, it gives CASSPLDSISYEQYF. The rearrangement joins TRBV18 to TRBJ2-5, with a weak D call TRBD1 (5 bases). The J call is in doubt because the DNA end fits TRBJ2-7 better. The CDR3 sequence is 15 residues long. Germline lookup yields CDR1 KGHSH and CDR2 LQKENI.

This clone was picked up one time. V is TRBV19 and J is TRBJ2-5; the D gene is possibly TRBD2 (7 bases). CDR1 LNHDA and CDR2 SQIVND come from the germline V gene (reference sequence). V was shortened by 5 bases and J by 4 bases, with 11 bases between the two germline ends. This CDR3 is built from 13 residues. The CDR3 sequence: CASSDRTRETQYF. The CDR3 bases are TGTGCCAGTAGTGACAGGACTAGAGAGACCCAGTACTTC.

The gene calls are TRBV27 and TRBJ1-5, with a possible D match to TRBD1 (6 bases). CDR3 length: 13 amino acids. Germline values: CDR1 MNHEY, CDR2 SMNVEV (reference sequence). The germline V and J ends were trimmed by 3 bases and 7 bases, with 10 bases remaining between them. The CDR3 DNA reads TGTGCCAGCAGTTTGCAGGGACAACAGCCCCAGCATTTT. It codes for CASSLQGQQPQHF.

V and J are TRBV7-6 and TRBJ1-3; D gene uncertain. The CDR3 spans 15 residues. CDR1 and CDR2 from the germline V gene are SGHVS and FNYEAQ. Trimming left V 1 base short and J 0 bases short, with 7 bases between. In nucleotides, the CDR3 is TGTGCCAGCAGCTTAGGGGTAGCCTCTGGAAACACCATATATTTT. Residues: CASSLGVASGNTIYF. Full variable domain (missing parts from reference TRBV7-6 and TRBJ1-3): GAGVSQSPRYKVTKRGQDVALRCDPISGHVSLYWYRQALGQGPEFLTYFNYEAQQDKSGLPNDRFSAERPEGSISTLTIQRTEQRDSAMYRCASSLGVASGNTIYFGEGSWLTVV.

This CDR3 reads CASSPGQSISYGYTF. The CDR3 DNA sequence: TGTGCCAGCAGCCCGGGACAGTCGATCTCCTATGGCTACACCTTC. The chain uses TRBV27 and TRBJ1-2, with TRBD1 identical over 7 bases. Trimming at V came to 6 bases and at J to 4 bases, leaving 11 bases not matched to a gene. The CDR3 sequence is 15 residues long. Germline CDR1 MNHEY, CDR2 SMNVEV (reference sequence).

The CDR3: CASSVIGTATPGELFF. As DNA, the CDR3 is TGTGCCAGCAGCGTTATCGGGACTGCCACACCTGGGGAGCTGTTTTTT. The chain uses TRBV7-3 and TRBJ2-2, with D possibly matching TRBD2 (6 bases). The CDR3 consists of 16 residues. Looked up from germline, CDR1 is SGHTA and CDR2 is FQGTGA. Deletions cut 5 bases from V and 8 bases from J, with 21 bases between.

This clone was observed a single time. The gene calls are TRBV19 and TRBJ1-2, with unresolved D. Per the germline V gene, CDR1 is LNHDA and CDR2 is SQIVND (reference sequence). The CDR3 is 15 amino acids. Trimming took 6 bases from V and 4 from J, leaving 18 bases between them. The CDR3 DNA reads TGTGCCAGTAGCGTCAGTGCGGGCCCCGCCTATGGCTACACCTTC. Translation: CASSVSAGPAYGYTF.

This sequence joins TRBV6-4 and TRBJ1-1; a possible D gene is TRBD1 (5 bases). CDR1 and CDR2 (germline): MRHNA, SNTAGT. CDR3 length: 15 amino acids. The germline V and J ends were trimmed by 3 bases and 1 base, with 12 bases remaining between them. The CDR3 DNA reads TGTGCCAGCAGTGATTCGGGTACAGGGAACACTGAAGCTTTCTTT. It yields the protein CASSDSGTGNTEAFF.

This clone showed up just a few times. The rearrangement joins TRBV2 to TRBJ1-3; 7 bases are a match to TRBD1. Trimming took 7 bases from V and 4 from J; bases not matched to a gene: 10. This CDR3 spans 15 amino acids. CDR1 is SNHLY, CDR2 FYNNEI, per germline. Here the CDR3 reads CASTPPGTVGNTIYF. The CDR3 DNA is TGTGCCAGCACCCCGCCCGGGACAGTAGGAAACACCATATATTTT.

The chain employs TRBV4-2 and TRBJ1-5, with TRBD1 matching over 8 bases. Germline CDR1 and CDR2: LGHNA and YNFKEQ. Trimming at V came to 6 bases and at J to 5 bases, leaving 3 bases not matched to a gene. This CDR3 comprises 13 residues. CDR3 nucleotide sequence: TGTGCCAGCAGTCAGACAGGGGATCAGCCCCAGCATTTT. Protein sequence: CASSQTGDQPQHF.

The chain couples TRBV4-1 to TRBJ1-3; 9 positions agree with TRBD1. The germline gives CDR1 MGHRA, CDR2 YSYEKL. V lost 4 bases and J lost 1; bases outside the gene matches: 11. There are 18 residues in the CDR3. CDR3 bases: TGCGCCAGCAGCCTCTGGGACAGGGAGAGGGGATCTGGAAACACCATATATTTT. It codes for CASSLWDRERGSGNTIYF.

The chain joins TRBV7-8 to TRBJ2-3; D might be TRBD2 (6 bases). V lost 2 bases and J lost 4, with 22 bases in between. Germline values: CDR1 SGHVS, CDR2 FQNEAQ. The CDR3 runs to 18 residues. This chain's CDR3 is CASSLPVLTRSQADTQYF. The CDR3 DNA is TGTGCCAGCAGCTTACCCGTTCTGACTAGGAGTCAAGCAGATACGCAGTATTTT. Full variable domain (remainder filled in from reference TRBV7-8 and TRBJ2-3): GAGVSQSPRYKVAKRGQDVALRCDPISGHVSLFWYQQALGQGPEFLTYFQNEAQLDKSGLPSDRFFAERPEGSVSTLKIQRTQQEDSAVYLCASSLPVLTRSQADTQYFGPGTRLTVL.

The gene calls are TRBV28 and TRBJ1-2; a possible D gene is TRBD1 (5 bases). Germline lookup yields CDR1 MDHEN and CDR2 SYDVKM. V lost 2 bases and J lost 5, with 12 bases in between. This CDR3 has 14 amino acids. CDR3 in amino acids: CASSLTQGTYGYTF. CDR3 DNA sequence: TGTGCCAGCAGTTTAACGCAGGGAACATATGGCTACACCTTC.

This chain joins TRBV5-1 and TRBJ2-5, with a possible D match to TRBD2 (6 bases). The CDR3 is 14 amino acids. The germline CDR1 and CDR2 sequences are SGHRS and YFSETQ. The V end was cut by 3 bases, the J end by 3 bases, with 12 bases between. CDR3 DNA: TGCGCCAGCAGCTGGGCTAGCGATAAAGAGACCCAGTACTTC. Protein product: CASSWASDKETQYF. The variable domain in full, completed from reference TRBV5-1 and TRBJ2-5, reads KAGVTQTPRYLIKTRGQQVTLSCSPISGHRSVSWYQQTPGQGLQFLFEYFSETQRNKGNFPGRFSGRQFSNSRSEMNVSTLELGDSALYLCASSWASDKETQYFGPGTRLLVL.

J is TRBJ1-1 and V is TRBV28, with a weak D call TRBD1 (6 bases). This CDR3 has 15 amino acids. V was trimmed by 1 base and J by 7 bases, leaving 16 bases between them. Germline V gene sequence: CDR1 MDHEN, CDR2 SYDVKM. CDR3 DNA: TGTGCCAGCAGTTTATTGGTCAGGGGATTTGGTGAAGCTTTCTTT. Translating it yields CASSLLVRGFGEAFF.